The 22 T cell receptor beta chains below all came from one sample that was sequenced in a study of blood T cell repertoires in COVID-19. Measured with immunoSEQ multiplex PCR; TCRdb has only the in-frame clones, and not every one. This sample yields about 160,000 clones, of which less than 90% are seen a single time; about 14% belongs to the top ten. The sequenced sample was peripheral blood. The origin of the receptors is a man aged 18-30 years with active or convalescent COVID-19.

This chain joins TRBV5-6 and TRBJ2-3; TRBD2 matches 14 bases. This CDR3 has 17 amino acids. V shed 4 bases and J 8 bases; nucleotides not matched to a gene: 12. Germline V gene data show CDR1 as SGHDT and CDR2 as YYEEEE. The CDR3 sequence is CASSLPGTSGGFTTQYF. CDR3 nucleotides: TGTGCCAGCAGCCTCCCTGGGACTAGCGGGGGCTTTACTACGCAGTATTTT. Full variable domain (outside the CDR3, taken from reference TRBV5-6 and TRBJ2-3): DAGVTQSPTHLIKTRGQQVTLRCSPKSGHDTVSWYQQALGQGPQFIFQYYEEEERQRGNFPDRFSGHQFPNYSSELNVNALLLGDSALYLCASSLPGTSGGFTTQYFGPGTRLTVL.

The genes are TRBV2 and TRBJ2-3; 7 bases align to TRBD2. This CDR3 has 16 amino acids. With 3 bases clipped from V and 2 bases from J, the junction kept 8 bases outside the gene matches. Germline V gene sequence: CDR1 SNHLY, CDR2 FYNNEI. The CDR3 DNA is TGTGCCAGCAGTGAGAGAGGCGGGGGAACCACAGATACGCAGTATTTT. Amino acid sequence: CASSERGGGTTDTQYF.

The genes are TRBV3-1 (or the pseudogene TRBV3-2) and TRBJ2-1; D might be TRBD2 (6 bases). CDR3 length: 15 residues. V was trimmed by 6 bases and J by 4 bases, leaving 16 bases between them. CDR1 is LGHDT and CDR2 is YNNKEL in the germline V gene (reference sequence). DNA for the CDR3: TGTGCCAGCAGTCGGAGGGAGATCCAGTACAATGAGCAGTTCTTC. Amino acids: CASSRREIQYNEQFF.

The sample holds one count of this clone. This chain links TRBV9 with TRBJ2-1; 7 nucleotides align to TRBD1. In germline, CDR1 is SGDLS, CDR2 YYNGEE. The CDR3 runs 14 residues. With V trimmed by 4 bases and J by 6 bases, 7 bases remained unmatched. The CDR3 loop is CASSMPSGGNEQFF. CDR3 DNA: TGTGCCAGCAGCATGCCTTCAGGGGGCAATGAGCAGTTCTTC.

The J gene is TRBJ2-2, the V gene TRBV19, with TRBD1 identical over 7 bases. Germline V gene data show CDR1 as LNHDA and CDR2 as SQIVND (reference sequence). Losses at the gene ends were 5 bases for V and 4 bases for J; bases not matched to a gene: 4. This CDR3 has 14 amino acids. This chain's CDR3 is CASSFGTATGELFF. DNA of the CDR3: TGTGCCAGTAGTTTCGGGACAGCCACCGGGGAGCTGTTTTTT.

The chain carries TRBV5-6 and TRBJ2-2; D may be TRBD2 (6 bases). Germline CDR1 SGHDT, CDR2 YYEEEE. This CDR3 has 16 amino acids. Trimming stripped 1 base from V and 1 base from J, with 11 bases between. CDR3 residues: CASSLSPTRNTGELFF. CDR3 bases: TGTGCCAGCAGCTTGTCCCCGACTAGGAACACCGGGGAGCTGTTTTTT.

This chain joins TRBV5-8 and TRBJ2-5; TRBD2 aligns across 7 bases. This CDR3 contains 16 residues. Germline CDR1 reads SGHTS; CDR2 reads YDEGEE. Trimming cost V 0 bases and J 0 bases; bases outside gene matches: 5. The CDR3 coding sequence is TGTGCCAGCAGCTTGGGCAGCGGGGCCGACCAAGAGACCCAGTACTTC. It specifies CASSLGSGADQETQYF.

The chain combines TRBV24-1 with TRBJ2-1, with TRBD1 matching 7 bases. V was pared by 5 bases and J by 5 bases, with 14 bases of the junction left unmatched. CDR1 is KGHDR, CDR2 SFDVKD, per germline. The CDR3 sequence is 17 residues long. Written as DNA, the CDR3 is TGTGCCACCAGTGGGACACAGGGGCGAACCCCCAACAATGAGCAGTTCTTC. Residues: CATSGTQGRTPNNEQFF.

This chain connects TRBV13 to TRBJ1-2; D is undetermined. The germline V gene encodes CDR1 PRHDT and CDR2 FYEKMQ (reference sequence). The CDR3 consists of 14 residues. The V and J ends lost 5 bases and 5 bases respectively, with 15 bases between them. The CDR3 loop is CASSPQRRAYGYTF. The CDR3 nucleotides read TGTGCCAGCAGCCCCCAGAGGCGTGCGTATGGCTACACCTTC.

The V and J genes are TRBV7-9 and TRBJ2-3, with TRBD1 matching 9 bases. V lost 6 bases and J lost 0; bases outside the gene matches: 7. The V gene's germline CDR1 is SEHNR and CDR2 FQNEAQ (reference sequence). The CDR3 runs 16 residues. The CDR3 DNA reads as TGTGCCAGCAGTCAAAAGGGGACAGGGAGCACAGATACGCAGTATTTT. It specifies CASSQKGTGSTDTQYF.

The J gene is TRBJ1-2, the V gene TRBV2; a possible D gene is TRBD1 (6 bases). V was clipped by 6 bases and J by 0 bases, with 8 bases between them. Germline V gives CDR1 SNHLY, CDR2 FYNNEI. The CDR3 is 13 residues long. CDR3 sequence: CASSRGSNYGYTF. As DNA, the CDR3 is TGTGCCAGCAGCAGGGGATCTAACTATGGCTACACCTTC.

The J gene is TRBJ2-7, the V gene TRBV7-2; 10 nucleotides match TRBD1. The CDR3 length is 13 residues. Looked up from germline, CDR1 is SGHTA and CDR2 is FQGNSA. Germline trimming cut 5 bases from V and 4 bases from J; bases unmatched to any gene: 2. CDR3 region: CASSRDRGYEQYF. The CDR3 nucleotides are TGTGCCAGCAGCCGGGACAGGGGTTACGAGCAGTACTTC.

The J gene is TRBJ1-1, the V gene TRBV6-5; TRBD1 agrees at 10 bases. CDR3 length: 15 residues. Germline trimming cut 5 bases from V and 5 bases from J; bases unmatched to any gene: 8. Germline V gene lookup returns CDR1 MNHEY and CDR2 SVGAGI. CDR3 sequence (DNA): TGTGCCAGCAGTCGAGTCCGGACAGGGGGTACTGAAGCTTTCTTT. This encodes CASSRVRTGGTEAFF.

In its sample, this clone was seen a few times. Different DNA sequences within this sample yield the same CDR3. The chain employs TRBV5-1 and TRBJ2-2; perhaps TRBD1 as D (5 bases). The CDR3 covers 13 residues. Trimming took off 3 bases at V and 4 bases at J, with 7 bases between the two ends. Germline assignment: CDR1 SGHRS and CDR2 YFSETQ. CDR3 protein: CASSSQGTGELFF. The CDR3 nucleotides are TGCGCCAGCAGCTCCCAGGGCACCGGGGAGCTGTTTTTT. The whole variable domain, remainder taken from reference TRBV5-1 and TRBJ2-2, is KAGVTQTPRYLIKTRGQQVTLSCSPISGHRSVSWYQQTPGQGLQFLFEYFSETQRNKGNFPGRFSGRQFSNSRSEMNVSTLELGDSALYLCASSSQGTGELFFGEGSRLTVL.

This chain joins TRBV5-1 and TRBJ1-1; unclear D gene. The V gene's germline CDR1 is SGHRS and CDR2 YFSETQ. The CDR3 length is 14 residues. Trimming removed 6 bases at V and 0 bases at J, with 12 bases between. In DNA, the CDR3 is TGCGCCAGCAAGAATGGCAGGCTGAACACTGAAGCTTTCTTT. It specifies CASKNGRLNTEAFF.

The chain uses TRBV5-6 and TRBJ2-7; TRBD1 matches 7 bases. CDR1 SGHDT and CDR2 YYEEEE come from the germline V gene. This CDR3 spans 13 amino acids. The V gene end was trimmed by 4 bases and the J gene end by 7 bases; junction bases not matched to a gene: 8. DNA of the CDR3: TGTGCCAGCAGCCGGGACAGAAGGTTTGAGCAGTACTTC. Translating it yields CASSRDRRFEQYF.

The chain joins TRBV6-2 or TRBV6-3 to TRBJ2-7; possibly TRBD2 for D (6 bases). The CDR3 is 14 residues long. V shed 4 bases and J shed 0 bases, with 10 bases lying between them. CDR1 and CDR2 (germline): MNHEY, SVGEGT. CDR3 sequence reads: CASSLWRDSYEQYF. In DNA form, the CDR3 reads TGTGCCAGCAGTTTATGGCGGGACTCCTACGAGCAGTACTTC.

The chain has TRBV9 and TRBJ2-7; possibly TRBD2 for D (6 bases). In germline, CDR1 is SGDLS, CDR2 YYNGEE. V lost 0 bases to trimming and J lost 3 bases, with 13 bases between them. This CDR3 is 15 amino acids long. This CDR3 is CASSVAWEAHYEQYF. DNA of the CDR3: TGTGCCAGCAGCGTAGCTTGGGAGGCCCACTACGAGCAGTACTTC.

The chain employs TRBV19 and TRBJ1-5, with D tentatively TRBD1 (6 bases). CDR3 size: 13 residues. The ends were cut back, 9 bases at V and 4 bases at J, with 13 bases in the middle. Per germline, CDR1 LNHDA and CDR2 SQIVND (reference sequence). The CDR3 region has the DNA TGTGCCAGCAGCCGACAGGAGAATCAGCCCCAGCATTTT. As protein: CASSRQENQPQHF.

This rearrangement joins TRBV18 to TRBJ1-1; 8 nucleotides match TRBD1. The CDR3 consists of 16 residues. The J segment lost 4 bases and the V segment lost 0 bases, leaving 7 bases of the junction unmatched. Germline CDR1 reads KGHSH; CDR2 reads LQKENI. CDR3 sequence (DNA): TGTGCCAGCTCACCACCAGGCAGGGGGCGCGGCACTGAAGCTTTCTTT. Its protein product is CASSPPGRGRGTEAFF.

This clone was observed a single time. The rearrangement links TRBV2 to TRBJ2-1; tentative D call: TRBD2 (6 bases). This CDR3 is built from 12 residues. CDR1 and CDR2 (germline): SNHLY, FYNNEI. The V end lost 8 bases, the J end lost 5 bases, and 10 bases lay between the germline ends. CDR3 nucleotides: TGTGCCAGCGTAAAGCGGGACAATGAGCAGTTCTTC. Protein product: CASVKRDNEQFF.

This rearrangement joins TRBV18 to TRBJ2-2, with a weak D call TRBD1 (6 bases). Trimming took 3 bases from V and 0 from J, leaving 8 bases between them. CDR1 is KGHSH, CDR2 LQKENI, per germline. This CDR3 region has 15 residues. CDR3 protein: CASSPGTPNTGELFF. CDR3 DNA: TGTGCCAGCTCACCTGGGACACCGAACACCGGGGAGCTGTTTTTT. Complete variable domain (other parts from reference TRBV18 and TRBJ2-2): NAGVMQNPRHLVRRRGQEARLRCSPMKGHSHVYWYRQLPEEGLKFMVYLQKENIIDESGMPKERFSAEFPKEGPSILRIQQVVRGDSAAYFCASSPGTPNTGELFFGEGSRLTVL.